Shown below are 8 T cell receptor beta chains from a single sample sequenced in a study of blood T cell repertoires in COVID-19. Profiled with immunoSEQ multiplex PCR; TCRdb holds only in-frame clones, not every one. The table has about 80,000 clones, 80% seen once. Sequencing was carried out using peripheral blood. These TCRs come from a man in his 60s with active or convalescent COVID-19.

This sequence joins TRBV6-5 and TRBJ1-3; D is undetermined. Germline CDR1 and CDR2: MNHEY and SVGAGI. Trimming cost V 2 bases and J 4 bases, with 6 bases left between them. The CDR3 is 13 residues long. The CDR3 region has the DNA TGTGCCAGCAGTTACACCGGGGGAAACACCATATATTTT. This gives the protein CASSYTGGNTIYF.

This clone was seen a few times. The CDR3 reads CASSFSQGGGAFNSPLHF. The CDR3 nucleotides are TGTGCCAGCAGCTTTTCACAGGGTGGAGGAGCTTTTAATTCACCCCTCCACTTT. This chain uses TRBV7-9 with TRBJ1-6; possible D gene TRBD1, 6 bases. There are 18 residues in the CDR3. Germline values: CDR1 SEHNR, CDR2 FQNEAQ (reference sequence). The V and J ends lost 3 bases and 6 bases respectively, with 21 bases between them.

The chain employs TRBV12-3 or TRBV12-4 and TRBJ2-5, with a tentative D call TRBD1 (6 bases). V was cut by 7 bases and J by 4 bases, with 13 bases left in between. There are 13 residues in the CDR3. CDR3 in DNA: TGTGCCAGCACCCAGGGGCAGGGAGAGACCCAGTACTTC. Its protein product is CASTQGQGETQYF.

A few counts support this clone. The genes are TRBV6-5 and TRBJ2-5; TRBD2 might be the D (6 bases). The CDR3 has 14 residues. V was clipped by 7 bases and J by 2 bases, with 14 bases between them. Germline CDR1 is MNHEY and CDR2 is SVGAGI. The CDR3 coding sequence is TGTGCCAGCACTTGGGGAGGAGGGCAAGAGACCCAGTACTTC. Encoded protein: CASTWGGGQETQYF.

The chain has TRBV7-3 and TRBJ2-3, with 9 bases fitting TRBD1. Germline V gene lookup returns CDR1 SGHTA and CDR2 FQGTGA. Trimming removed 5 bases from V and 4 bases from J; junction bases left unmatched: 13. This CDR3 spans 17 amino acids. The CDR3 reads CASSRTGAQKKADTQYF. The CDR3 region has the DNA TGTGCCAGCAGCAGGACAGGGGCACAAAAGAAGGCAGATACGCAGTATTTT.

This sequence joins TRBV10-3 and TRBJ2-7; possible D gene TRBD1, 5 bases. The length of the CDR3 is 12 residues. Trimming stripped 9 bases from V and 7 bases from J, with 16 bases between. From germline, CDR1 is ENHRY and CDR2 SYGVKD. CDR3 residues: CAIGAGLGEQYF. The CDR3 nucleotides read TGTGCCATTGGAGCAGGGTTGGGGGAGCAGTACTTC.

This clone was seen only a few times. The CDR3 protein is CASSPTGNLGYTF. The CDR3 DNA reads TGTGCCAGCAGCCCGACAGGGAATCTGGGCTACACCTTC. The gene calls are TRBV7-9 and TRBJ1-2; 7 nucleotides agree with TRBD1. CDR1 SEHNR and CDR2 FQNEAQ come from the germline V gene (reference sequence). V dropped 5 bases and J dropped 8; count of bases not matched to a gene: 8. The CDR3 contains 13 residues. The full variable domain, its missing parts supplied by reference TRBV7-9 and TRBJ1-2, is DTGVSQNPRHKITKRGQNVTFRCDPISEHNRLYWYRQTLGQGPEFLTYFQNEAQLEKSRLLSDRFSAERPKGSFSTLEIQRTEQGDSAMYLCASSPTGNLGYTFGSGTRLTVV.

This chain joins TRBV12-5 and TRBJ2-5, with 8 nucleotides matching TRBD1. Germline V gene sequence: CDR1 LGHNT, CDR2 FRNRAP. The CDR3 totals 15 residues. The J segment lost 5 bases and the V segment lost 4 bases, leaving 9 bases of the junction unmatched. The CDR3 loop reads CASGSRTGPMETQYF. The CDR3 DNA sequence: TGTGCTAGTGGTTCCCGGACAGGGCCAATGGAGACCCAGTACTTC.